This TCR beta chain was captured by sequencing in a study of cytomegalovirus exposure and HLA in healthy donors. The repertoire was sequenced with immunoSEQ multiplex PCR; TCRdb's copy has only in-frame clones and lacks some. The data contain approximately 160,000 clones, about 86% of them seen just once; the ten biggest clones take up roughly 5.7%. The CDR3 sequence is 14 residues long. The germline CDR1 and CDR2 sequences are GTSNPN and SVGIG (reference sequence). The germline V and J ends were trimmed by 5 bases and 5 bases, with 18 bases remaining between them. The validation cohort, a group of more than 95 subjects, included the donors and was separate from the approximately 680-subject first cohort.

The clonotype comes from a woman aged 25 to 39 in good health and CMV-seronegative. V and J are TRBV30 and TRBJ2-5, with D possibly being TRBD1 or TRBD2 (5 bases each). The sequenced material came from PBMCs. The CDR3 region has the DNA TGTGCCTGGGAAGAGTGGGGGAGTGGCGAGACCCAGTACTTC. This encodes CAWEEWGSGETQYF. Full variable domain (remainder filled in from reference TRBV30 and TRBJ2-5): SQTIHQWPATLVQPVGSPLSLECTVEGTSNPNLYWYRQAAGRGLQLLFYSVGIGQISSEVPQNLSASRPQDRQFILSSKKLLLSDSGFYLCAWEEWGSGETQYFGPGTRLLVL.